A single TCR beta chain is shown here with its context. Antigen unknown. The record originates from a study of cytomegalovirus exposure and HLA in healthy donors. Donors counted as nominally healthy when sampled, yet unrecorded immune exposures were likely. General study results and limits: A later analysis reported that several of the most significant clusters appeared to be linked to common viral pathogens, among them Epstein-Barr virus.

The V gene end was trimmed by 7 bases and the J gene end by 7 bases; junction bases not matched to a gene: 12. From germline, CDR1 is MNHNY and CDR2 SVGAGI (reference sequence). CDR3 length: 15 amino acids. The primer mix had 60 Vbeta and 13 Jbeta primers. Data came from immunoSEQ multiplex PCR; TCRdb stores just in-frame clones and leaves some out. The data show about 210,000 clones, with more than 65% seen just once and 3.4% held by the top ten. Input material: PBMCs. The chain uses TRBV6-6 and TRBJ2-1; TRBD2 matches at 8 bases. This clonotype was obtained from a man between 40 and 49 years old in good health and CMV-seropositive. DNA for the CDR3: TGTGCCAGCACCGACCCCCCGGGAGGGCCAAATGAGCAGTTCTTC. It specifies CASTDPPGGPNEQFF.